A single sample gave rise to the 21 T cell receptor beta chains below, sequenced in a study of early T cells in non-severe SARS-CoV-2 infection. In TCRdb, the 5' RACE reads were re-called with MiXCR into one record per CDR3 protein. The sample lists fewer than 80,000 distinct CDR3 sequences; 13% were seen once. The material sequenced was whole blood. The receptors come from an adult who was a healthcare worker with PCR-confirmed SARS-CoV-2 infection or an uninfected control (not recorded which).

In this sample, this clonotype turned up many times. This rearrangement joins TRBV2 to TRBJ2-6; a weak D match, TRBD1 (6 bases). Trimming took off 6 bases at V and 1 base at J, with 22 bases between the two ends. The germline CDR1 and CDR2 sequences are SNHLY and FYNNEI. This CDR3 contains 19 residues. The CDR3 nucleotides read TGTGCCAGCAGCCACCACAGGGAAAGGTCCGTATCTGGGGCCAACGTCCTGACTTTC. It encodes CASSHHRERSVSGANVLTF. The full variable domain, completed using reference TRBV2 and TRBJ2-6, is EPEVTQTPSHQVTQMGQEVILRCVPISNHLYFYWYRQILGQKVEFLVSFYNNEISEKSEIFDDQFSVERPDGSNFTLKIRSTKLEDSAMYFCASSHHRERSVSGANVLTFGAGSRLTVL.

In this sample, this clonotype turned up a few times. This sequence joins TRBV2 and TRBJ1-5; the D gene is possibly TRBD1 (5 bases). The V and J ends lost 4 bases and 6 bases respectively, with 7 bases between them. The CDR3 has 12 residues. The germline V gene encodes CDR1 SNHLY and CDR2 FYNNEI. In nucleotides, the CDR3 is TGTGCCAGCAGTGTACAGGCTCAGCCCCAGCATTTT. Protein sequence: CASSVQAQPQHF.

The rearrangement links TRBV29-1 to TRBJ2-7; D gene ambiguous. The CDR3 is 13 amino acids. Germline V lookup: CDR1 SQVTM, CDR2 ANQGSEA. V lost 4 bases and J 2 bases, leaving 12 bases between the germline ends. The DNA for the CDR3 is TGCAGCGTTGCTTTGTATGATGCCTACGAGCAGTACTTC. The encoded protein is CSVALYDAYEQYF.

CDR3 DNA sequence: TGCAGCGTCGGACAGAGTACGCAGTATTTT. This translates into CSVGQSTQYF. This chain uses TRBV29-1 with TRBJ2-3; a weak D match, TRBD1 (6 bases). The CDR3 runs to 10 residues. The V gene lost 6 bases and the J gene lost 8 bases, with 9 bases spanning the gap. Germline lookup yields CDR1 SQVTM and CDR2 ANQGSEA.

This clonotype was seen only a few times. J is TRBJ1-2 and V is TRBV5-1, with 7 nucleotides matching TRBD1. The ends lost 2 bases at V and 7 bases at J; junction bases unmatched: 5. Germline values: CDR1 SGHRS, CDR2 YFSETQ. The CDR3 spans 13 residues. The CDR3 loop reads CASSFDRASGYTF. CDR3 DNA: TGCGCCAGCAGCTTTGACAGGGCTTCTGGCTACACCTTC.

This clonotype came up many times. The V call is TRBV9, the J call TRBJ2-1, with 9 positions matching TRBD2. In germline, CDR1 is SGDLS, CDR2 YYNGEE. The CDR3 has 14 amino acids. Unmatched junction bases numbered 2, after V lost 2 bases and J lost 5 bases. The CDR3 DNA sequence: TGTGCCAGCAGCGTCCTAGCGGGAAACAATGAGCAGTTCTTC. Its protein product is CASSVLAGNNEQFF.

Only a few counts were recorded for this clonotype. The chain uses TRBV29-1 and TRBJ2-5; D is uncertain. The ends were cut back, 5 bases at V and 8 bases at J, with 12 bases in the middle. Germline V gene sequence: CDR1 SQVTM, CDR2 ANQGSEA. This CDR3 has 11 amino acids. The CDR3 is CSVINTETQYF. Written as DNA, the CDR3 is TGCAGCGTTATAAACACGGAAACCCAGTACTTC.

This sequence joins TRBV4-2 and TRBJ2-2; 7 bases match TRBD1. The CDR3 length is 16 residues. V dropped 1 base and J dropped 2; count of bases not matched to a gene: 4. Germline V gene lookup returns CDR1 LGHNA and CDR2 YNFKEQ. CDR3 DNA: TGTGCCAGCAGCCAAGGACAGGGACCAAACACCGGGGAGCTGTTTTTT. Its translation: CASSQGQGPNTGELFF.

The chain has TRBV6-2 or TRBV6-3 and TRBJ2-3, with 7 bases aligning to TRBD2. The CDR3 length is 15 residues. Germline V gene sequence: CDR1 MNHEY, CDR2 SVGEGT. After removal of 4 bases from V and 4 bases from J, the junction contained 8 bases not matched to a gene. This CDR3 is CASSSLADLADTQYF. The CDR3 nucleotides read TGTGCCAGCAGTTCCCTAGCGGACTTGGCAGATACGCAGTATTTT.

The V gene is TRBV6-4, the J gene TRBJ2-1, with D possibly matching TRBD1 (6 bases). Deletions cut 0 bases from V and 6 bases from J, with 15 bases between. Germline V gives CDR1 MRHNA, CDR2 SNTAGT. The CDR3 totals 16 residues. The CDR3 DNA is TGTGCCAGCAGTGACTCCCCAGGGGCTTCCCTCAATGAGCAGTTCTTC. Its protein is CASSDSPGASLNEQFF.

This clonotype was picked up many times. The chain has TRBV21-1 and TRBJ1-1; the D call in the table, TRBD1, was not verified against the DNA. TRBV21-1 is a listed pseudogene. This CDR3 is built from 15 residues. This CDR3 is CASSARQGENTEAFF. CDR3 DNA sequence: TGTGCCAGCAGCGCCCGACAGGGAGAGAACACTGAAGCTTTCTTT.

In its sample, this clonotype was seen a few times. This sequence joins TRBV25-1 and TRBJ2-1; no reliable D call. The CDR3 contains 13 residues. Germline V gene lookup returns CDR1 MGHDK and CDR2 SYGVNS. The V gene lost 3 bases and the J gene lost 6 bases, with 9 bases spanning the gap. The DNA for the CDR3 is TGTGCCAGCAGTGATTGGTACCTCAATGAGCAGTTCTTC. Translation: CASSDWYLNEQFF.

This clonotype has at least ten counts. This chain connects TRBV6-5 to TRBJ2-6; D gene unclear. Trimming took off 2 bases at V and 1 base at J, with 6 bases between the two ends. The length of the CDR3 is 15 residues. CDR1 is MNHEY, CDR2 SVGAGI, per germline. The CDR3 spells CASSYSGSGANVLTF. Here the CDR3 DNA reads TGTGCCAGCAGTTACAGTGGATCTGGGGCCAACGTCCTGACTTTC.

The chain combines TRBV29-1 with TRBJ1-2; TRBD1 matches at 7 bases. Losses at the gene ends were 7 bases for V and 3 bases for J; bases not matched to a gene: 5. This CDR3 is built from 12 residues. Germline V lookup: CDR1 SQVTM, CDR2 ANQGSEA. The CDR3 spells CSADRADYGYTF. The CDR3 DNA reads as TGCAGCGCCGACAGGGCGGACTATGGCTACACCTTC.

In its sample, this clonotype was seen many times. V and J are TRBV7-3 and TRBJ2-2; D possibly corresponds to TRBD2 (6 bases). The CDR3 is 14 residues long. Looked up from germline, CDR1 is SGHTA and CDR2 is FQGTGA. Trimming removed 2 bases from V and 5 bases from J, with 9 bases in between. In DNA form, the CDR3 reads TGTGCCAGCAGCTTAGGACGGGGGACCGGGGAGCTGTTTTTT. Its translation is CASSLGRGTGELFF.

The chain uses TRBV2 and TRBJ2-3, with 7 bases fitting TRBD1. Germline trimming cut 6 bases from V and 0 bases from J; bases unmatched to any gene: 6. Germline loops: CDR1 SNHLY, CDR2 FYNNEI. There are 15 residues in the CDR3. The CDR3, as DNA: TGTGCCAGCAGCCTCCGACAGGGTAGCACAGATACGCAGTATTTT. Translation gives CASSLRQGSTDTQYF. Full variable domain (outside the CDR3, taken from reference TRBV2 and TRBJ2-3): EPEVTQTPSHQVTQMGQEVILRCVPISNHLYFYWYRQILGQKVEFLVSFYNNEISEKSEIFDDQFSVERPDGSNFTLKIRSTKLEDSAMYFCASSLRQGSTDTQYFGPGTRLTVL.

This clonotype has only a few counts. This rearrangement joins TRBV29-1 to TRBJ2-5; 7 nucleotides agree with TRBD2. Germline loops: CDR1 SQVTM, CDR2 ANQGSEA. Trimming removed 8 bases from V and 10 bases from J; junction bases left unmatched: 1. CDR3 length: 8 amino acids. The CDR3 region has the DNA TGCAGCCCGGGAGGCCAGTACTTC. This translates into CSPGGQYF.

The CDR3: CSARDPLTANQPQHF. DNA for the CDR3: TGCAGTGCTAGAGATCCATTAACAGCCAATCAGCCCCAGCATTTT. The rearrangement links TRBV20-1 to TRBJ1-5; D uncertain. Per the germline V gene, CDR1 is DFQATT and CDR2 is SNEGSKA (reference sequence). Trimming removed 0 bases at V and 3 bases at J, with 12 bases between. This CDR3 is 15 amino acids long.

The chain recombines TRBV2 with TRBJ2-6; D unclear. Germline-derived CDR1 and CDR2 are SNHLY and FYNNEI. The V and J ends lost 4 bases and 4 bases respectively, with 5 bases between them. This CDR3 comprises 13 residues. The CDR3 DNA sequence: TGTGCCAGCAGTGGAAACGGGGCCAACGTCCTGACTTTC. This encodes CASSGNGANVLTF.

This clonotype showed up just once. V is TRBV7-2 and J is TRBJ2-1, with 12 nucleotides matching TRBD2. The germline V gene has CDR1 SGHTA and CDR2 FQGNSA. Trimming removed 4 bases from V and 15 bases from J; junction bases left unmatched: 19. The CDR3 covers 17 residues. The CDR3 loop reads CASSSPASGRALGGGFF. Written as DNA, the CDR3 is TGTGCCAGCAGCTCGCCCGCTAGCGGGAGGGCCCTGGGTGGGGGGTTCTTC.

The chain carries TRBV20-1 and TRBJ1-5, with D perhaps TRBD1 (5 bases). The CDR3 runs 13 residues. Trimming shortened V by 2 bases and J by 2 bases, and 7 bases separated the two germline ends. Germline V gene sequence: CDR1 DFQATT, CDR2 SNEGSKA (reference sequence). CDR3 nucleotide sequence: TGCAGTGCTAGACGGGGGGGCAATCAGCCCCAGCATTTT. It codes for CSARRGGNQPQHF.